One and the same sample provided the 26 T cell receptor beta chains below, sequenced in a study of cytomegalovirus exposure and HLA in healthy donors. Amplification used 60 Vbeta primers and 13 Jbeta primers. The repertoire was sequenced with immunoSEQ multiplex PCR; TCRdb's copy has only in-frame clones and lacks some. This sample's table reports 30,000 to 35,000 clones. Sample: PBMCs. These receptors came from a woman between 40 and 50 years old in good health and CMV-seropositive.

The gene calls are TRBV15 and TRBJ2-3, with D unresolved. The CDR3 length is 15 residues. Trimming cost V 4 bases and J 1 base, with 12 bases left between them. From germline, CDR1 is LNHNV and CDR2 YYDKDF (reference sequence). CDR3 DNA sequence: TGTGCCACCAGCACCCCCAGGATTGGCACAGATACGCAGTATTTT. Its translation is CATSTPRIGTDTQYF.

This sequence joins TRBV9 and TRBJ2-7; no firm D call. Germline V lookup: CDR1 SGDLS, CDR2 YYNGEE. The CDR3 covers 11 residues. Between the trimmed V and J ends, which lost 3 bases and 7 bases, there was a span of 8 bases. The CDR3 region is CASSERGEQYF. CDR3 sequence (DNA): TGTGCCAGCAGCGAAAGAGGTGAGCAGTACTTC.

The genes are TRBV29-1 and TRBJ2-1; no definite D call. The germline CDR1 and CDR2 sequences are SQVTM and ANQGSEA. Trimming cost V 4 bases and J 7 bases, with 14 bases left between them. This CDR3 is built from 13 residues. The CDR3 nucleotides read TGCAGCGTTGTTTCTTCAAAACAGAATGAGCAGTTCTTC. This codes for CSVVSSKQNEQFF.

The rearrangement uses TRBV19 and TRBJ2-7, with a possible D match to TRBD2 (5 bases). V lost 3 bases and J lost 3, with 15 bases in between. Germline CDR1 is LNHDA and CDR2 is SQIVND (reference sequence). The CDR3 loop spans 15 amino acids. The CDR3 coding sequence is TGTGCCAGTAGTATGTCCGCGACTACCCTCTACGAGCAGTACTTC. It codes for CASSMSATTLYEQYF.

The chain has TRBV5-1 and TRBJ1-1; 8 bases are a match to TRBD1. From germline, CDR1 is SGHRS and CDR2 YFSETQ. This CDR3 spans 13 amino acids. The trim removed 4 bases at V and 5 bases at J, leaving 4 bases unmatched. The CDR3 DNA is TGCGCCAGCAGCGCAACAGGGGGAACTGAAGCTTTCTTT. It yields the protein CASSATGGTEAFF.

The chain is built from TRBV4-2 and TRBJ1-1; no firm D call. Trimming removed 0 bases at V and 4 bases at J, with 6 bases between. This CDR3 is 13 amino acids long. The V gene's germline CDR1 is LGHNA and CDR2 YNFKEQ. CDR3 residues: CASSQESFTEAFF. DNA for the CDR3: TGTGCCAGCAGCCAAGAGAGCTTCACTGAAGCTTTCTTT.

The genes are TRBV2 and TRBJ2-2, with D perhaps TRBD2 (6 bases). This CDR3 is 15 amino acids long. Germline loops: CDR1 SNHLY, CDR2 FYNNEI. Between the trimmed V and J ends, which lost 10 bases and 4 bases, there was a span of 19 bases. CDR3 in DNA: TGTGCCACGCTATGGGGGACTGAGCTCACCGGGGAGCTGTTTTTT. Translated: CATLWGTELTGELFF.

The V gene is TRBV7-9, the J gene TRBJ2-7; D ambiguous. Germline loops: CDR1 SEHNR, CDR2 FQNEAQ (reference sequence). Trimming stripped 8 bases from V and 4 bases from J, with 12 bases between. The length of the CDR3 is 12 residues. In nucleotides, the CDR3 is TGTGCCAGCGTACACCAGAAATACGAGCAGTACTTC. Amino acid sequence: CASVHQKYEQYF.

The chain combines TRBV4-1 with TRBJ2-7; D remains unclear. V was pared by 1 base and J by 2 bases, with 12 bases between. The V gene's germline CDR1 is MGHRA and CDR2 YSYEKL. This CDR3 contains 15 residues. Written as DNA, the CDR3 is TGCGCCAGCAGCCAAGGGTCACTCCCGACCTACGAGCAGTACTTC. It is translated as CASSQGSLPTYEQYF.

The chain employs TRBV4-3 and TRBJ2-3; weak D call: TRBD2 (7 bases). V was cut by 5 bases and J by 4 bases, with 19 bases left in between. Germline V lookup: CDR1 LGHNA, CDR2 YSLEER. CDR3 length equals 16 residues. The CDR3 coding sequence is TGCGCCAGCAGCTTAGGGGGGGCGGGAGAGTCAGATACGCAGTATTTT. Protein: CASSLGGAGESDTQYF.

The V gene is TRBV18, the J gene TRBJ2-1; D perhaps matches TRBD2 (6 bases). Per germline, CDR1 KGHSH and CDR2 LQKENI. V lost 6 bases to trimming and J lost 11 bases, with 17 bases between them. The CDR3 spans 13 residues. Here the CDR3 DNA reads TGTGCCAGCTCCCCCGCCGGGAGCTCCCAGCAGTTCTTC. Its protein is CASSPAGSSQQFF. Using reference TRBV18 and TRBJ2-1 for the parts outside the CDR3, the full variable domain is NAGVMQNPRHLVRRRGQEARLRCSPMKGHSHVYWYRQLPEEGLKFMVYLQKENIIDESGMPKERFSAEFPKEGPSILRIQQVVRGDSAAYFCASSPAGSSQQFFGPGTRLTVL.

The chain uses TRBV7-9 and TRBJ1-1; TRBD1 matches at 10 bases. This CDR3 has 16 residues. Looked up from germline, CDR1 is SEHNR and CDR2 is FQNEAQ (reference sequence). Unmatched junction bases numbered 13, after V lost 4 bases and J lost 8 bases. DNA of the CDR3: TGTGCCAGCAGCTCCTCCGAAGGACAGGGGGTAAGAGAAGCTTTCTTT. Translating it yields CASSSSEGQGVREAFF. Drawing the rest from reference TRBV7-9 and TRBJ1-1, the complete variable domain is DTGVSQNPRHKITKRGQNVTFRCDPISEHNRLYWYRQTLGQGPEFLTYFQNEAQLEKSRLLSDRFSAERPKGSFSTLEIQRTEQGDSAMYLCASSSSEGQGVREAFFGQGTRLTVV.

The chain is built from TRBV7-6 and TRBJ2-2; D is possibly TRBD2 (6 bases). CDR1 and CDR2 (germline): SGHVS, FNYEAQ. Trimming took 3 bases from V and 1 from J, leaving 6 bases between them. CDR3 length equals 14 residues. DNA of the CDR3: TGTGCCAGCAGCTTGGGACTGAACACCGGGGAGCTGTTTTTT. It encodes CASSLGLNTGELFF.

This chain connects TRBV2 to TRBJ1-1, with D tentatively TRBD1 (6 bases). The V gene lost 9 bases and the J gene lost 4 bases, with 18 bases spanning the gap. This CDR3 spans 14 amino acids. CDR1 and CDR2 (germline): SNHLY, FYNNEI. DNA of the CDR3: TGTGCCAGTACCAGCAGGGGATCCGGCACTGAAGCTTTCTTT. This encodes CASTSRGSGTEAFF.

The V gene is TRBV30, the J gene TRBJ1-5; 8 bases match TRBD1. J gave up 4 bases and V 3 bases, and 8 bases lay outside the gene matches. The CDR3 spans 15 residues. Germline CDR1 is GTSNPN and CDR2 is SVGIG (reference sequence). The CDR3 nucleotides read TGTGCCTGGAGGAGGGGGACAGGAGGAAATCAGCCCCAGCATTTT. This sequence encodes CAWRRGTGGNQPQHF.

V gene TRBV15 combines with J gene TRBJ2-3, with D perhaps matching TRBD1 (5 bases). V lost 5 bases and J 0 bases, leaving 15 bases between the germline ends. Germline V gene data show CDR1 as LNHNV and CDR2 as YYDKDF (reference sequence). This CDR3 contains 16 residues. The CDR3 loop reads CATSFRTRPSTDTQYF. CDR3 nucleotides: TGTGCCACCAGCTTTCGGACACGACCTAGCACAGATACGCAGTATTTT.

V is TRBV5-1 and J is TRBJ2-2, with 12 nucleotides matching TRBD2. The junction had 8 bases not matched to a gene; V was cut back by 0 bases and J by 8 bases. The CDR3 runs 17 residues. Germline values: CDR1 SGHRS, CDR2 YFSETQ. Here the CDR3 DNA reads TGCGCCAGCAGCTTGGCCGCGACTAGCGGGAGTAGTGGGGAGCTGTTTTTT. This encodes CASSLAATSGSSGELFF.

Notes on this clone: Other nucleotide sequences from this sample produce the same CDR3. J is TRBJ1-5 and V is TRBV19; 9 nucleotides match TRBD1. CDR3 length: 15 amino acids. The V segment lost 1 base and the J segment 7 bases; nucleotides outside the gene matches: 5. CDR1 LNHDA and CDR2 SQIVND come from the germline V gene (reference sequence). The CDR3 spells CASSIGTGGYQPQHF. The CDR3 DNA reads as TGTGCCAGTAGTATAGGTACAGGGGGCTACCAGCCCCAGCATTTT.

The chain employs TRBV29-1 and TRBJ2-7; D perhaps matches TRBD2 (6 bases). Trimming left V 7 bases short and J 0 bases short, with 13 bases between. Germline values: CDR1 SQVTM, CDR2 ANQGSEA. This CDR3 spans 13 amino acids. Here the CDR3 DNA reads TGCAGCGCCCTGGGAGGCACCTCCTACGAGCAGTACTTC. This encodes CSALGGTSYEQYF.

V and J are TRBV5-1 and TRBJ1-2, with a tentative D call TRBD1 (6 bases). Between the trimmed V and J ends, which lost 5 bases and 6 bases, there was a span of 17 bases. CDR3 size: 14 residues. Germline values: CDR1 SGHRS, CDR2 YFSETQ. CDR3 protein: CASRENRVGDGYTF. The CDR3, as DNA: TGCGCCAGCAGGGAAAACAGGGTCGGTGATGGCTACACCTTC. Combining the CDR3 with reference TRBV5-1 and TRBJ1-2 gives the whole variable domain KAGVTQTPRYLIKTRGQQVTLSCSPISGHRSVSWYQQTPGQGLQFLFEYFSETQRNKGNFPGRFSGRQFSNSRSEMNVSTLELGDSALYLCASRENRVGDGYTFGSGTRLTVV.

This chain's CDR3 is CASSPTALASGIIYEQYF. CDR3 nucleotide sequence: TGTGCCAGCTCACCAACCGCCTTAGCTAGCGGGATAATCTACGAGCAGTACTTC. This sequence joins TRBV18 and TRBJ2-7; 9 bases agree with TRBD2. Germline assignment: CDR1 KGHSH and CDR2 LQKENI. The CDR3 sequence is 18 residues long. The V and J ends lost 2 bases and 3 bases, in that order; junction bases with no gene match: 14. Using reference TRBV18 and TRBJ2-7 for the parts outside the CDR3, the full variable domain is NAGVMQNPRHLVRRRGQEARLRCSPMKGHSHVYWYRQLPEEGLKFMVYLQKENIIDESGMPKERFSAEFPKEGPSILRIQQVVRGDSAAYFCASSPTALASGIIYEQYFGPGTRLTVT.

V usage is TRBV25-1 and J usage is TRBJ2-1; TRBD2 is a possible D gene (6 bases). V was pared by 2 bases and J by 8 bases, with 22 bases between. Germline-derived CDR1 and CDR2 are MGHDK and SYGVNS. There are 17 residues in the CDR3. The CDR3 DNA sequence: TGTGCCAGCAGTGAAATAAGGCGGAGCGTGACGGGGGATGAGCAGTTCTTC. Protein product: CASSEIRRSVTGDEQFF.

The chain has TRBV2 and TRBJ1-2, with 8 positions matching TRBD1. The junction had 5 bases not matched to a gene; V was cut back by 2 bases and J by 6 bases. This CDR3 comprises 14 residues. From germline, CDR1 is SNHLY and CDR2 FYNNEI. The DNA for the CDR3 is TGTGCCAGCAGTGAAAAGGACAGGGACGATGGCTACACCTTC. Translated: CASSEKDRDDGYTF.

V and J are TRBV30 and TRBJ2-3, with D possibly being TRBD1 (6 bases). Germline CDR1 is GTSNPN and CDR2 is SVGIG (reference sequence). CDR3 length equals 12 residues. Deletions cut 2 bases from V and 13 bases from J, with 16 bases between. The chain's CDR3 is CAWSPLGQGKYF. In DNA form, the CDR3 reads TGTGCCTGGAGTCCCCTAGGGCAGGGGAAGTATTTT. The entire variable domain, with the rest obtained from reference TRBV30 and TRBJ2-3, is as follows: SQTIHQWPATLVQPVGSPLSLECTVEGTSNPNLYWYRQAAGRGLQLLFYSVGIGQISSEVPQNLSASRPQDRQFILSSKKLLLSDSGFYLCAWSPLGQGKYFGPGTRLTVL.

V gene TRBV30 combines with J gene TRBJ2-7, with a weak D call TRBD1 (5 bases). V was pared by 2 bases and J by 3 bases, with 5 bases between. Germline CDR1 GTSNPN, CDR2 SVGIG (reference sequence). The CDR3 has 11 residues. DNA of the CDR3: TGTGCCTGGAGTAGGGGCTACGAGCAGTACTTC. Protein product: CAWSRGYEQYF.

This chain uses TRBV29-1 with TRBJ2-5, with D possibly matching TRBD2 (5 bases). Per the germline V gene, CDR1 is SQVTM and CDR2 is ANQGSEA. Trimming pared 6 bases from V and 2 bases from J, leaving 10 bases between. The CDR3 totals 12 residues. CDR3 region: CSVSREQETQYF. Here the CDR3 DNA reads TGCAGCGTCAGTAGGGAGCAAGAGACCCAGTACTTC.